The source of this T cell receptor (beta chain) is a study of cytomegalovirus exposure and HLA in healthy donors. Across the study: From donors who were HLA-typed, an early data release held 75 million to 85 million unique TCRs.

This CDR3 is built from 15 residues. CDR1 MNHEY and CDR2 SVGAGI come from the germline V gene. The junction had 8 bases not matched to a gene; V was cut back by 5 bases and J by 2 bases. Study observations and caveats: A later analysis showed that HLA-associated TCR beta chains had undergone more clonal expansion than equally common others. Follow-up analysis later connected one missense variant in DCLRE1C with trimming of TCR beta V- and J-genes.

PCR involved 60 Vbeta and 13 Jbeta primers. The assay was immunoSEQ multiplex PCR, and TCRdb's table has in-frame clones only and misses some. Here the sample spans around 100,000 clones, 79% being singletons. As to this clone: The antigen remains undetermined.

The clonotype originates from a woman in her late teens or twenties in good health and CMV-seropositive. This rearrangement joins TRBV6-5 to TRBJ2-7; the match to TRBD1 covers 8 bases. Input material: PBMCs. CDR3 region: CASSPDRGVTYEQYF. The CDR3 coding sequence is TGTGCCAGCAGTCCCGACAGGGGAGTCACCTACGAGCAGTACTTC.